This T cell receptor (beta chain) was identified in a study of T cells after somatic rescue of genetic block. TCRdb's table, derived via immunoSEQ multiplex PCR, lists solely in-frame clones and lacks some. Counted here are about 67,000 clones, approximately 90% occurring once; the ten biggest clones make up approximately 3%. The CDR3 spans 12 residues. Trimming took off 7 bases at V and 5 bases at J, with 9 bases between the two ends. Germline lookup yields CDR1 MDHEN and CDR2 SYDVKM. What was sequenced was peripheral blood mononuclear cells (PBMCs). This chain joins TRBV28 and TRBJ1-5; weak D call: TRBD1 (6 bases). This TCR was recovered from a man aged 40-50 years. The CDR3 nucleotides read TGTGCCAGCAACTCAGGGGATCAGCCCCAGCATTTT. This codes for CASNSGDQPQHF. The whole variable domain, filled in from reference TRBV28 and TRBJ1-5, reads DVKVTQSSRYLVKRTGEKVFLECVQDMDHENMFWYRQDPGLGLRLIYFSYDVKMKEKGDIPEGYSVSREKKERFSLILESASTNQTSMYLCASNSGDQPQHFGDGTRLSIL.